These 28 T cell receptor beta chains share one sample of origin, sequenced in a study of T-cell memory formation after mild COVID-19. TCRdb analysed the 5' RACE reads with MiXCR anew, one entry per CDR3 protein. The sample holds 130,000 to 150,000 distinct CDR3 sequences, about 19% seen once. The sequencing input was PBMCs or a T cell subset sorted from them (not recorded which). Receptors originate from an adult woman who had mild COVID-19 (a few samples of this study predate the infection). Cell type and time point are not known.

The V gene is TRBV7-2, the J gene TRBJ1-5; D is perhaps TRBD1 (5 bases). This CDR3 spans 15 amino acids. Trimming left V 5 bases short and J 4 bases short, with 15 bases between. The V gene's germline CDR1 is SGHTA and CDR2 FQGNSA. The CDR3 DNA is TGTGCCAGCAGCCTAGACAGTTCCCGTAATCAGCCCCAGCATTTT. It codes for CASSLDSSRNQPQHF.

The CDR3 sequence: CASSLAGGLSYEQYF. CDR3 in DNA: TGTGCCAGCAGCTTAGCAGGGGGCCTAAGCTACGAGCAGTACTTC. The V gene is TRBV11-3, the J gene TRBJ2-7; 8 bases line up with TRBD1. Germline V lookup: CDR1 SGHNT, CDR2 YENEEA. J lost 3 bases, V lost 1 base, and 5 bases had no gene match. The CDR3 loop spans 15 amino acids. The complete variable domain, with remaining parts taken from reference TRBV11-3 and TRBJ2-7, reads EAGVVQSPRYKIIEKKQPVAFWCNPISGHNTLYWYLQNLGQGPELLIRYENEEAVDDSQLPKDRFSAERLKGVDSTLKIQPAELGDSAVYLCASSLAGGLSYEQYFGPGTRLTVT.

This clonotype appeared a few times. This rearrangement joins TRBV20-1 to TRBJ2-2; weak D call: TRBD2 (7 bases). The CDR3 is 14 residues long. V lost 2 bases to trimming and J lost 9 bases, with 16 bases between them. Germline-derived CDR1 and CDR2 are DFQATT and SNEGSKA (reference sequence). CDR3 sequence: CSARRSGGRRELFF. For the CDR3, the DNA is TGCAGTGCTAGAAGGTCGGGGGGCCGCCGGGAGCTGTTTTTT.

This clonotype was observed a few times. The CDR3 loop reads CSATRDTGELFF. In DNA form, the CDR3 reads TGCAGTGCTACGCGGGACACCGGGGAGCTGTTTTTT. The chain couples TRBV20-1 to TRBJ2-2, with D perhaps TRBD2 (5 bases). Between the trimmed V and J ends, which lost 4 bases and 3 bases, there was a span of 6 bases. Germline V gene data show CDR1 as DFQATT and CDR2 as SNEGSKA (reference sequence). The CDR3 extends over 12 amino acids.

The J gene is TRBJ1-4, the V gene TRBV7-2; weak D call: TRBD1 (6 bases). V gave up 2 bases and J gave up 4 bases, with 8 bases separating them. Germline values: CDR1 SGHTA, CDR2 FQGNSA. This CDR3 has 14 amino acids. The CDR3 nucleotides read TGTGCCAGCAGCTTACAGGGGTTTAATGAAAAACTGTTTTTT. This sequence encodes CASSLQGFNEKLFF.

The V call is TRBV2, the J call TRBJ1-1, with D perhaps matching TRBD1 (6 bases). V lost 6 bases and J 5 bases, leaving 13 bases between the germline ends. This CDR3 comprises 13 residues. Germline CDR1 and CDR2: SNHLY and FYNNEI. The CDR3 reads CASRGGARTEAFF. DNA of the CDR3: TGTGCCAGCAGGGGGGGGGCGAGGACTGAAGCTTTCTTT.

This rearrangement joins TRBV7-9 to TRBJ2-5; D ambiguous. Germline CDR1 is SEHNR and CDR2 is FQNEAQ (reference sequence). V gave up 8 bases and J gave up 5 bases, with 18 bases separating them. The CDR3 loop spans 14 amino acids. The CDR3 protein is CASAEQEIRETQYF. The CDR3 nucleotides read TGTGCCAGCGCCGAGCAGGAGATTAGGGAGACCCAGTACTTC.

The rearrangement joins TRBV4-3 to TRBJ1-6, with a tentative D call TRBD1 (5 bases). This CDR3 has 16 amino acids. The germline gives CDR1 LGHNA, CDR2 YSLEER. Trimming cost V 0 bases and J 4 bases, with 10 bases left between them. The CDR3 here is CASSQDTGPYNSPLHF. DNA of the CDR3: TGCGCCAGCAGCCAAGATACAGGACCTTATAATTCACCCCTCCACTTT.

The genes are TRBV11-2 and TRBJ1-3; 8 bases match TRBD1. CDR1 SGHAT and CDR2 FQNNGV come from the germline V gene. V trimming: 4 bases; J trimming: 0 bases; junction bases outside the gene matches: 5. The CDR3 is 16 residues long. The chain's CDR3 is CASSSTGATSGNTIYF. In DNA, the CDR3 is TGTGCCAGCAGCTCGACAGGGGCGACCTCTGGAAACACCATATATTTT.

This clonotype has more than one count but fewer than ten. The genes are TRBV6-5 and TRBJ2-3, with D possibly called TRBD1 or TRBD2 (5 bases each). The CDR3 consists of 17 residues. Germline V gene lookup returns CDR1 MNHEY and CDR2 SVGAGI. Trimming left V 6 bases short and J 7 bases short, with 26 bases between. The CDR3 loop reads CASSQGPRGVRLNTQYF. The CDR3 bases are TGTGCCAGCAGCCAAGGGCCGAGGGGAGTCCGCCTCAATACGCAGTATTTT.

The rearrangement joins TRBV7-8 to TRBJ2-7; a possible D gene is TRBD1 (5 bases). Trimming cost V 4 bases and J 3 bases, with 16 bases left between them. The CDR3 has 15 residues. Per the germline V gene, CDR1 is SGHVS and CDR2 is FQNEAQ. Here the CDR3 DNA reads TGTGCCAGCAGCTCAGAGACAGTTGGCCACTACGAGCAGTACTTC. It specifies CASSSETVGHYEQYF.

This clonotype was seen a handful of times. The chain recombines TRBV19 with TRBJ1-2; 8 bases are shared with TRBD1. Germline assignment: CDR1 LNHDA and CDR2 SQIVND (reference sequence). J gave up 4 bases and V 6 bases, and 7 bases lay outside the gene matches. The CDR3 is made up of 14 amino acids. CDR3 region: CASRDRAGGYGYTF. Here the CDR3 DNA reads TGTGCCAGTAGGGACAGGGCGGGCGGCTATGGCTACACCTTC.

This clonotype has just a few counts. The chain couples TRBV4-3 to TRBJ2-3, with 8 bases matching TRBD1. The CDR3 extends over 15 amino acids. The V gene's germline CDR1 is LGHNA and CDR2 YSLEER. V gave up 2 bases and J gave up 6 bases; unmatched junction bases: 7. This CDR3 reads CASSQQGAGSDTQYF. The CDR3 coding sequence is TGCGCCAGCAGCCAACAGGGGGCTGGCTCGGATACGCAGTATTTT.

This clonotype was seen only once. The chain carries TRBV7-2 and TRBJ2-5; 16 bases line up with TRBD2. The CDR3 is 18 residues long. The germline CDR1 and CDR2 sequences are SGHTA and FQGNSA. Trimming removed 5 bases from V and 2 bases from J; junction bases left unmatched: 8. The CDR3 is CASSPGTSGRARQETQYF. CDR3 in DNA: TGTGCCAGCAGCCCTGGGACTAGCGGGAGGGCCAGACAAGAGACCCAGTACTTC.

V and J are TRBV27 and TRBJ1-6; 8 positions agree with TRBD1. The CDR3 is 18 amino acids. CDR1 and CDR2 (germline): MNHEY, SMNVEV (reference sequence). Germline trimming cut 5 bases from V and 0 bases from J; bases unmatched to any gene: 9. CDR3 nucleotide sequence: TGTGCCAGCAGTCCGCGACAGGGGCAAGGCTCCTATAATTCACCCCTCCACTTT. Residues: CASSPRQGQGSYNSPLHF.

As concerns this clonotype: One junction end disagrees with the germline gene, perhaps due to a read error. The CDR3 spells CASSEATGGPADF. CDR3 DNA: TGTGCCAGCAGTGAAGCGACGGGCGGTCCCGCGGATTTT. This sequence joins TRBV2 and TRBJ2-3; D gene unclear. The CDR3 spans 13 residues. The germline V gene encodes CDR1 SNHLY and CDR2 FYNNEI.

The gene calls are TRBV12-3 or TRBV12-4 and TRBJ2-2; the match to TRBD1 covers 7 bases. The CDR3 runs 14 residues. Losses at the gene ends were 9 bases for V and 0 bases for J; bases not matched to a gene: 4. CDR3 sequence (DNA): TGTGCCAGTCGGGACAGAACGAACACCGGGGAGCTGTTTTTT. It encodes CASRDRTNTGELFF.

The CDR3 DNA sequence: TGTGCCAGCAGCGTGGGGAGACTAGCGGGAGGAGAGACCCAGTACTTC. This encodes CASSVGRLAGGETQYF. V usage is TRBV7-2 and J usage is TRBJ2-5, with 13 bases lining up with TRBD2. The CDR3 consists of 16 residues. The V and J ends lost 5 bases and 4 bases, in that order; junction bases with no gene match: 7. Germline V gene sequence: CDR1 SGHTA, CDR2 FQGNSA.

In its sample, this clonotype was seen a few times. The chain recombines TRBV4-1 with TRBJ2-3, with 10 positions matching TRBD2. The V and J ends lost 3 bases and 5 bases, in that order; junction bases with no gene match: 2. CDR3 size: 14 residues. The germline gives CDR1 MGHRA, CDR2 YSYEKL. The DNA of the CDR3 is TGCGCCAGCAGCCACCGACTAGCGGGAGATACGCAGTATTTT. It translates to CASSHRLAGDTQYF.

J is TRBJ2-1 and V is TRBV14, with TRBD2 matching over 10 bases. The trim removed 3 bases at V and 6 bases at J, leaving 8 bases unmatched. This CDR3 region has 16 residues. Germline CDR1 is SGHDN and CDR2 is FVKESK. CDR3 DNA: TGTGCCAGCAGCCAGGAGCTAGCGGGAGTTGGCAATGAGCAGTTCTTC. Its translation: CASSQELAGVGNEQFF. Variable domain in full (rest from reference TRBV14 and TRBJ2-1): EAGVTQFPSHSVIEKGQTVTLRCDPISGHDNLYWYRRVMGKEIKFLLHFVKESKQDESGMPNNRFLAERTGGTYSTLKVQPAELEDSGVYFCASSQELAGVGNEQFFGPGTRLTVL.

The sample holds a few counts of this clonotype. The V gene is TRBV12-3 or TRBV12-4, the J gene TRBJ2-1, with D possibly being TRBD1 (5 bases). This CDR3 region has 18 residues. V lost 5 bases to trimming and J lost 2 bases, with 22 bases between them. CDR3 in DNA: TGTGCCAGCAGTCCGACAGAATTCCATTACGAAACCTACAATGAGCAGTTCTTC. Translation gives CASSPTEFHYETYNEQFF.

Only a few counts were recorded for this clonotype. V gene TRBV5-1 combines with J gene TRBJ1-4, with D hard to call. Between the trimmed V and J ends, which lost 3 bases and 6 bases, there was a span of 12 bases. The germline CDR1 and CDR2 sequences are SGHRS and YFSETQ. The CDR3 contains 14 residues. As DNA, the CDR3 is TGCGCCAGCAGCTCCAGCCTCCAGGATGAAAAACTGTTTTTT. Its protein product is CASSSSLQDEKLFF.

V gene TRBV27 combines with J gene TRBJ2-5; D is unresolved. This CDR3 comprises 13 residues. Germline values: CDR1 MNHEY, CDR2 SMNVEV (reference sequence). Trimming removed 5 bases from V and 0 bases from J, with 7 bases in between. CDR3 in amino acids: CASSPRDQETQYF. CDR3 coding DNA: TGTGCCAGCAGTCCACGGGACCAAGAGACCCAGTACTTC.

V gene TRBV7-7 combines with J gene TRBJ2-7; 7 bases line up with TRBD2. The CDR3 spans 13 residues. Losses at the gene ends were 8 bases for V and 6 bases for J; bases not matched to a gene: 10. Germline values: CDR1 SSHAT, CDR2 FNYEAQ (reference sequence). CDR3 nucleotides: TGTGCCAGCTCGCCAGGGACTACCAGCGAGCAGTACTTC. Its protein product is CASSPGTTSEQYF.

In its sample, this clonotype was seen many times. The J gene is TRBJ2-1, the V gene TRBV5-5, with D perhaps matching TRBD2 (5 bases). The CDR3 contains 15 residues. Germline lookup yields CDR1 SGHKS and CDR2 YYEKEE (reference sequence). V was trimmed by 0 bases and J by 9 bases, leaving 16 bases between them. DNA for the CDR3: TGTGCCAGCAGCTTGGAAGTCGCCGGACTCCGTGAGCAGTTCTTC. Translated: CASSLEVAGLREQFF.

Concerning this clonotype itself: A junction boundary mismatches the germline segment, possibly from a read error. V usage is TRBV4-3 and J usage is TRBJ2-7; the D gene is possibly TRBD2 (6 bases). Germline CDR1 reads LGHNA; CDR2 reads YSLEER. This CDR3 is built from 16 residues. Written as DNA, the CDR3 is TGCGCCAGCAGCCAAGACCGGGGCGGGATCTCCTACGAGCATTACTTC. Its protein product is CASSQDRGGISYEHYF.

The J gene is TRBJ1-5, the V gene TRBV5-1; 9 bases line up with TRBD1. With 4 bases clipped from V and 6 bases from J, the junction kept 2 bases outside the gene matches. In germline, CDR1 is SGHRS, CDR2 YFSETQ. The CDR3 loop spans 13 amino acids. CDR3 bases: TGCGCCAGCAGCGCGACAGGGGGTCAGCCCCAGCATTTT. This codes for CASSATGGQPQHF. Filled out from reference TRBV5-1 and TRBJ1-5, the complete variable domain reads KAGVTQTPRYLIKTRGQQVTLSCSPISGHRSVSWYQQTPGQGLQFLFEYFSETQRNKGNFPGRFSGRQFSNSRSEMNVSTLELGDSALYLCASSATGGQPQHFGDGTRLSIL.

This clonotype was seen only a few times. The gene calls are TRBV19 and TRBJ2-1, with 14 bases identical to TRBD2. Trimming at V came to 5 bases and at J to 2 bases, leaving 11 bases not matched to a gene. This CDR3 is 19 amino acids long. CDR1 and CDR2 (germline): LNHDA, SQIVND (reference sequence). This CDR3 reads CASSSRGGLAGVTYNEQFF. In nucleotides, the CDR3 is TGTGCCAGTAGTTCCCGGGGGGGACTAGCGGGAGTAACCTACAATGAGCAGTTCTTC.